This T cell receptor beta chain appears in the sequencing data of a study of blood T cell repertoires in COVID-19. Study summary: COVID-19 samples, acute and convalescent, were from the United States, Italy and Spain. From T cells, B-cell-depleted T cells, or PBMCs came the material, which was cDNA or gDNA.

This clone was recorded a few times. In the original processing: Estimates of nucleated cell counts were drawn from the amplification of reference gene primers. Here immunoSEQ multiplex PCR was the method, and the copy in TCRdb shows in-frame clones only, minus some. The DNA gave D and trimming, while V, J and clone size come from that table. The table shows fewer than 90,000 clones, with about 80% occurring only once. Germline V gene sequence: CDR1 MGHRA, CDR2 YSYEKL. Unmatched junction bases numbered 13, after V lost 1 base and J lost 6 bases. This CDR3 region has 18 residues. The origin of this receptor is a woman between 50 and 59 years old with acute or convalescent COVID-19. Sequenced sample: peripheral blood. The chain has TRBV4-1 and TRBJ2-2; 8 nucleotides match TRBD1. The CDR3 sequence: CASSQGQGIFKISGELFF. CDR3 nucleotides: TGCGCCAGCAGCCAAGGACAGGGGATATTCAAGATATCCGGGGAGCTGTTTTTT.